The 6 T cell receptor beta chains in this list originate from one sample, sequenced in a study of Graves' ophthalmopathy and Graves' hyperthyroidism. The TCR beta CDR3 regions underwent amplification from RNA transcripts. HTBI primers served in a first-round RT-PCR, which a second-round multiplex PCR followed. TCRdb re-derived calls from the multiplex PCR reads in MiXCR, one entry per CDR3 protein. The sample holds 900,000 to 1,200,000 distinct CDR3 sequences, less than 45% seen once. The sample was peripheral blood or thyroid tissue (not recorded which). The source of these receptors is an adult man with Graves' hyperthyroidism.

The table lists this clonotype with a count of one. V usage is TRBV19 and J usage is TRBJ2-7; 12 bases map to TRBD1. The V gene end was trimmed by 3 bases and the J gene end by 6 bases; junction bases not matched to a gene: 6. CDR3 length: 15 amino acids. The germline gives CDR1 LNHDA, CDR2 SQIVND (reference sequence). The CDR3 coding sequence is TGTGCCAGTAGTATGATCCCGGGACAGGGGGCCGAGCAGTACTTC. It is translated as CASSMIPGQGAEQYF.

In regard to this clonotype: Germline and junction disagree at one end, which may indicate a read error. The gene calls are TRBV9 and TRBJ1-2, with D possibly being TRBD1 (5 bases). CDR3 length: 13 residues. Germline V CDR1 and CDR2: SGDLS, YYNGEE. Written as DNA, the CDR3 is TGCGCCAGCACCCCCGGCTTGGGGCATGGCTACACCTTC. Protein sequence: CASTPGLGHGYTF.

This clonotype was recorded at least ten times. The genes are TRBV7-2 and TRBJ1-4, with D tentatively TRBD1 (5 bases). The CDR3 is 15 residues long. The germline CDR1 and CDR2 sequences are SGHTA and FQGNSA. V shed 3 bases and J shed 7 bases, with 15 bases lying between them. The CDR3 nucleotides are TGTGCCAGCAGCTTTCAGGGAACCCCCAGTGAAAAACTGTTTTTT. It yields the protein CASSFQGTPSEKLFF.

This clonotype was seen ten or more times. The CDR3 bases are TGCAGTGCTAGTAGGGGGGGTGTCAATCAGCCCCAGCATTTT. Amino acids: CSASRGGVNQPQHF. V is TRBV20-1 and J is TRBJ1-5, with D possibly matching TRBD1 (6 bases). Looked up from germline, CDR1 is DFQATT and CDR2 is SNEGSKA (reference sequence). This CDR3 region has 14 residues. Trimming removed 3 bases at V and 3 bases at J, with 12 bases between.

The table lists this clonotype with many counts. CDR3 sequence reads: CASRPGTGLYGYTF. The CDR3 DNA reads TGTGCCAGCAGACCCGGGACAGGGCTCTATGGCTACACCTTC. The rearrangement uses TRBV6-5 and TRBJ1-2, with 9 bases identical to TRBD1. Trimming at V came to 6 bases and at J to 4 bases, leaving 6 bases not matched to a gene. The CDR3 has 14 residues. CDR1 is MNHEY and CDR2 is SVGAGI in the germline V gene.

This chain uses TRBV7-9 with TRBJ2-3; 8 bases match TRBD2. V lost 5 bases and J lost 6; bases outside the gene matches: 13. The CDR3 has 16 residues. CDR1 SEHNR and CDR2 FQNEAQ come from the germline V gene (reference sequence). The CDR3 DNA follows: TGTGCCAGCAGCCAGGGGACTAGACTGGATTGGGATACGCAGTATTTT. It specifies CASSQGTRLDWDTQYF.